Each of the 12 T cell receptor beta chains below was sequenced from the same sample in a study of CD8+ T cells in alopecia areata. RNA was extracted and reverse transcribed into cDNA as the sequencing template. Generated by immunoSEQ multiplex PCR, the TCRdb table keeps only in-frame clones and is missing some. This table has 110,000 or so clones, approximately 50% appearing once. The sample was NKG2D-low CD8+ T cells sorted from blood. All receptors derive from a human donor with alopecia areata.

This clone came up a few times. V gene TRBV29-1 combines with J gene TRBJ2-7; D might be TRBD1 or TRBD2, each matching 7 bases. Germline loops: CDR1 SQVTM, CDR2 ANQGSEA. This CDR3 region has 13 residues. The V end was cut by 4 bases, the J end by 5 bases, with 15 bases between. The CDR3 is CSVAGGAYNEQYF. In nucleotides, the CDR3 is TGCAGCGTTGCAGGGGGGGCCTATAACGAGCAGTACTTC.

This sequence joins TRBV27 and TRBJ1-5, with D possibly matching TRBD1 (6 bases). V lost 2 bases, J lost 4 bases, and 12 bases lay in between. CDR3 length equals 15 residues. CDR1 and CDR2 (germline): MNHEY, SMNVEV (reference sequence). CDR3 DNA: TGTGCCAGCAGTTTAGGGACGGGGGCAAATCAGCCCCAGCATTTT. Translation gives CASSLGTGANQPQHF.

J is TRBJ2-7 and V is TRBV29-1, with D hard to call. Trimming removed 4 bases from V and 1 base from J, with 5 bases in between. This CDR3 is 11 amino acids long. Germline CDR1 reads SQVTM; CDR2 reads ANQGSEA. The CDR3: CSVVQSYEQYF. In DNA form, the CDR3 reads TGCAGCGTTGTCCAGTCCTACGAGCAGTACTTC.

The chain employs TRBV4-2 and TRBJ2-1; 7 nucleotides match TRBD2. The CDR3 extends over 16 amino acids. From germline, CDR1 is LGHNA and CDR2 YNFKEQ. The J segment lost 8 bases and the V segment lost 0 bases, leaving 10 bases of the junction unmatched. The CDR3 spells CASSQDRGLGVDEQFF. The CDR3 DNA is TGTGCCAGCAGCCAAGATCGTGGACTAGGAGTTGATGAGCAGTTCTTC.

This clone was observed a few times. J is TRBJ2-1 and V is TRBV6-4, with no clear D. Deletions cut 0 bases from V and 7 bases from J, with 7 bases between. Germline CDR1 and CDR2: MRHNA and SNTAGT. The CDR3 is made up of 13 amino acids. CDR3 nucleotides: TGTGCCAGCAGTGACTCGCCCGAAAATGAGCAGTTCTTC. This sequence encodes CASSDSPENEQFF.

The V call is TRBV27, the J call TRBJ2-1; TRBD2 agrees at 9 bases. J gave up 4 bases and V 6 bases, and 10 bases lay outside the gene matches. The CDR3 has 16 amino acids. The germline V gene encodes CDR1 MNHEY and CDR2 SMNVEV (reference sequence). Here the CDR3 reads CASRSKIAGAYNEQFF. CDR3 nucleotides: TGTGCCAGCAGATCGAAAATAGCGGGAGCTTACAATGAGCAGTTCTTC.

This clone has more than one count but fewer than ten. The chain carries TRBV12-5 and TRBJ2-3; no firm D call. This CDR3 has 16 residues. Germline assignment: CDR1 LGHNT and CDR2 FRNRAP. V was cut by 2 bases and J by 4 bases, with 16 bases left in between. The chain's CDR3 is CASGLIDPARSDTQYF. CDR3 sequence (DNA): TGTGCTAGTGGTTTGATTGATCCGGCCCGATCAGATACGCAGTATTTT.

The chain joins TRBV29-1 to TRBJ2-5, with 8 positions matching TRBD1. With V trimmed by 1 base and J by 0 bases, 1 base remained unmatched. CDR1 is SQVTM and CDR2 is ANQGSEA in the germline V gene. This CDR3 contains 14 residues. The CDR3: CSVEGDRYQETQYF. In DNA, the CDR3 is TGCAGCGTTGAAGGGGACAGGTACCAAGAGACCCAGTACTTC. Based on the CDR3 plus reference TRBV29-1 and TRBJ2-5, the full variable domain is SAVISQKPSRDICQRGTSLTIQCQVDSQVTMMFWYRQQPGQSLTLIATANQGSEATYESGFVIDKFPISRPNLTFSTLTVSNMSPEDSSIYLCSVEGDRYQETQYFGPGTRLLVL.

The chain combines TRBV6-1 with TRBJ2-5, with a tentative D call TRBD2 (6 bases). The V end lost 4 bases, the J end lost 4 bases, and 19 bases lay between the germline ends. From germline, CDR1 is MNHNS and CDR2 SASEGT. The CDR3 spans 16 residues. The CDR3 bases are TGTGCCAGCAGTGCCCCCCCCGGGGGATGGGGAGAGACCCAGTACTTC. The encoded protein is CASSAPPGGWGETQYF.

The V and J genes are TRBV6-6 and TRBJ1-2, with 7 bases aligning to TRBD1. This CDR3 comprises 15 residues. Losses at the gene ends were 2 bases for V and 7 bases for J; bases not matched to a gene: 10. Germline V CDR1 and CDR2: MNHNY, SVGAGI (reference sequence). The CDR3 nucleotides read TGTGCCAGCAGTTACACAGCAGGGGGATTGGGTGGCTACACCTTC. Translated: CASSYTAGGLGGYTF.

This clone was counted between two and nine times. The V and J genes are TRBV28 and TRBJ2-6, with 9 bases fitting TRBD1. The CDR3 has 19 amino acids. V was clipped by 2 bases and J by 2 bases; unmatched bases: 10. Germline V gene lookup returns CDR1 MDHEN and CDR2 SYDVKM. DNA for the CDR3: TGTGCCAGCAGTTTACCGTCTGGGACAGGGAGGCCTGGGGCCAACGTCCTGACTTTC. Protein sequence: CASSLPSGTGRPGANVLTF.

The chain has TRBV9 and TRBJ2-1, with D possibly called TRBD1 or TRBD2 (6 bases each). Germline CDR1 reads SGDLS; CDR2 reads YYNGEE. The CDR3 contains 17 residues. V dropped 4 bases and J dropped 8 bases, with 25 bases sitting between them. The CDR3 protein is CASSPPGASRKGDEQFF. CDR3 DNA sequence: TGTGCCAGCAGCCCACCGGGGGCTAGCCGAAAAGGCGATGAGCAGTTCTTC.